This passage covers 22 T cell receptor beta chains from one sample sequenced in a study of Graves' ophthalmopathy and Graves' hyperthyroidism. Amplification from RNA transcripts yielded the TCR beta CDR3 regions. The first-round RT-PCR employed HTBI primers together with the Qiagen OneStep RT-PCR kit. A multiplex PCR was then performed as the second round. Via MiXCR, TCRdb re-called the multiplex PCR reads, giving one row per CDR3 protein. The sample carries about 160,000 distinct CDR3 sequences, roughly 36% recorded once. The specimen sequenced was peripheral blood. Receptors originate from a man between 25 and 39 years old with Graves' ophthalmopathy.

This clonotype was observed many times. CDR3 loop: CASSLGGLPPQHF. The CDR3 DNA reads as TGTGCCAGCAGTTTGGGAGGCCTACCGCCCCAGCATTTT. The chain is built from TRBV28 and TRBJ1-5, with D unresolved. The V gene lost 3 bases and the J gene lost 9 bases, with 12 bases spanning the gap. The length of the CDR3 is 13 residues. The germline V gene encodes CDR1 MDHEN and CDR2 SYDVKM.

The chain carries TRBV19 and TRBJ2-7, with TRBD1 matching 8 bases. There are 13 residues in the CDR3. The trim removed 4 bases at V and 5 bases at J, leaving 4 bases unmatched. Germline loops: CDR1 LNHDA, CDR2 SQIVND (reference sequence). For the CDR3, the DNA is TGTGCCAGTAGTAGCGACAGGGGACACGAGCAGTACTTC. Protein sequence: CASSSDRGHEQYF.

This clonotype was seen ten or more times. V is TRBV12-3 or TRBV12-4 and J is TRBJ1-1; D might be TRBD1 (6 bases). With 2 bases removed from V and 0 bases from J, the gap between germline ends came to 7 bases. This CDR3 region has 14 residues. The CDR3 spells CASSLQGLNTEAFF. The CDR3 bases are TGTGCCAGCAGTTTACAGGGGTTGAACACTGAAGCTTTCTTT.

V usage is TRBV6-1 and J usage is TRBJ2-7; a possible D gene is TRBD1 (6 bases). The CDR3 covers 14 residues. Germline assignment: CDR1 MNHNS and CDR2 SASEGT. Trimming removed 2 bases from V and 4 bases from J, with 12 bases in between. CDR3 in DNA: TGTGCCAGCAGTGAATCCACACAGGGTTACGAGCAGTACTTC. Its translation: CASSESTQGYEQYF.

V gene TRBV7-2 combines with J gene TRBJ2-7; no clear D gene. Trimming left V 1 base short and J 7 bases short, with 11 bases between. Germline V gene lookup returns CDR1 SGHTA and CDR2 FQGNSA. This CDR3 comprises 13 residues. CDR3 in amino acids: CASSLEAFGEQYF. Here the CDR3 DNA reads TGTGCCAGCAGCTTAGAGGCCTTTGGAGAGCAGTACTTC.

This chain connects TRBV12-3 or TRBV12-4 to TRBJ2-7; a weak D match, TRBD1 (5 bases). The germline V and J ends were trimmed by 8 bases and 6 bases, with 11 bases remaining between them. The CDR3 sequence is 11 residues long. CDR3 DNA: TGTGCCAGCGCTATAAGGGGCGAGCAGTACTTC. Protein sequence: CASAIRGEQYF.

Many counts were recorded for this clonotype. This chain uses TRBV6-5 with TRBJ1-1, with a possible D match to TRBD1 (5 bases). Looked up from germline, CDR1 is MNHEY and CDR2 is SVGAGI. The CDR3 is 13 amino acids. Trimming took 5 bases from V and 1 from J, leaving 8 bases between them. CDR3 sequence: CASSPTGNTEAFF. As DNA, the CDR3 is TGTGCCAGCAGTCCCACAGGGAACACTGAAGCTTTCTTT.

This chain links TRBV7-2 with TRBJ2-5; unclear D gene. Germline V gene data show CDR1 as SGHTA and CDR2 as FQGNSA. The CDR3 runs to 13 residues. V shed 3 bases and J shed 3 bases, with 8 bases lying between them. The CDR3: CASSFRFKETQYF. For the CDR3, the DNA is TGTGCCAGCAGCTTTAGGTTTAAAGAGACCCAGTACTTC.

V gene TRBV2 combines with J gene TRBJ1-5; 7 bases map to TRBD1. J was trimmed by 6 bases and V by 2 bases; bases with no gene match: 4. The CDR3 spans 14 residues. CDR1 and CDR2 from the germline V gene are SNHLY and FYNNEI. The CDR3 protein is CASSEQGDLQPQHF. The CDR3 DNA sequence: TGTGCCAGCAGTGAACAGGGGGATCTTCAGCCCCAGCATTTT.

This clonotype was seen a single time. The rearrangement links TRBV12-3 or TRBV12-4 to TRBJ2-7, with a tentative D call TRBD2 (6 bases). Trimming removed 6 bases at V and 2 bases at J, with 17 bases between. The CDR3 spans 15 residues. The CDR3 sequence: CASRFGVAAPYEQYF. CDR3 nucleotide sequence: TGTGCCAGCAGATTCGGGGTAGCGGCCCCCTACGAGCAGTACTTC.

Ten or more counts support this clonotype. This chain connects TRBV5-1 to TRBJ1-3; a possible D gene is TRBD1 (5 bases). The CDR3 contains 15 residues. CDR1 SGHRS and CDR2 YFSETQ come from the germline V gene. V gave up 4 bases and J gave up 4 bases, with 15 bases separating them. The CDR3 DNA is TGCGCCAGCAGCCCCCGGATGGGGGAGGGAAACACCATATATTTT. As protein: CASSPRMGEGNTIYF.

This clonotype showed up many times. This rearrangement joins TRBV2 to TRBJ2-3; 7 nucleotides agree with TRBD2. V shed 5 bases, J shed 3 bases, and the junction held 11 bases outside the gene matches. The CDR3 is 16 amino acids. CDR1 and CDR2 from the germline V gene are SNHLY and FYNNEI. CDR3 DNA sequence: TGTGCCAGCAGTCACGGTGGAAGCGGGAAAACAGATACGCAGTATTTT. This sequence encodes CASSHGGSGKTDTQYF.

The rearrangement joins TRBV7-3 to TRBJ1-1, with a possible D match to TRBD1 (5 bases). Germline CDR1 is SGHTA and CDR2 is FQGTGA. Trimming removed 2 bases from V and 3 bases from J, with 13 bases in between. The CDR3 contains 15 residues. The CDR3 is CASSLSAREDTEAFF. In nucleotides, the CDR3 is TGTGCCAGCAGCTTATCTGCCAGGGAGGACACTGAAGCTTTCTTT. Combining the CDR3 with reference TRBV7-3 and TRBJ1-1 gives the whole variable domain GAGVSQTPSNKVTEKGKYVELRCDPISGHTALYWYRQSLGQGPEFLIYFQGTGAADDSGLPNDRFFAVRPEGSVSTLKIQRTERGDSAVYLCASSLSAREDTEAFFGQGTRLTVV.

The rearrangement links TRBV28 to TRBJ1-2; D not certain. CDR1 and CDR2 from the germline V gene are MDHEN and SYDVKM. V lost 3 bases and J 2 bases, leaving 16 bases between the germline ends. The CDR3 runs to 16 residues. The CDR3: CASSFRWSLTNYGYTF. CDR3 nucleotides: TGTGCCAGCAGTTTCCGATGGAGCTTAACGAACTATGGCTACACCTTC.

The chain uses TRBV6-5 and TRBJ1-6, with no clear D. Germline V CDR1 and CDR2: MNHEY, SVGAGI. The CDR3 sequence is 13 residues long. V gave up 9 bases and J gave up 2 bases, with 8 bases separating them. The DNA of the CDR3 is TGTGCCAGTAGGACCGCCTATAATTCACCCCTCCACTTT. Translated: CASRTAYNSPLHF.

This chain links TRBV12-3 or TRBV12-4 with TRBJ2-7, with D perhaps being TRBD1 or TRBD2 (5 bases each). The CDR3 contains 16 residues. The V and J ends lost 4 bases and 3 bases respectively, with 19 bases between them. Here the CDR3 DNA reads TGTGCCAGCAGTTATTCTACTAGGGGAATCTTCTACGAGCAGTACTTC. Translated: CASSYSTRGIFYEQYF.

This clonotype was counted between two and nine times. The chain recombines TRBV12-3 or TRBV12-4 with TRBJ1-1; unclear D gene. The CDR3 is 13 residues long. With 6 bases removed from V and 0 bases from J, the gap between germline ends came to 8 bases. As DNA, the CDR3 is TGTGCCAGCAGCACTGGTATGAACACTGAAGCTTTCTTT. Its translation: CASSTGMNTEAFF.

This clonotype was observed at least ten times. The chain carries TRBV7-2 and TRBJ1-6; the match to TRBD1 covers 8 bases. The J segment lost 6 bases and the V segment lost 2 bases, leaving 6 bases of the junction unmatched. This CDR3 is 16 amino acids long. Germline lookup yields CDR1 SGHTA and CDR2 FQGNSA. CDR3 coding DNA: TGTGCCAGCAGCTTATGGGGACAGGTTTTTAATTCACCCCTCCACTTT. It encodes CASSLWGQVFNSPLHF.

This clonotype was observed many times. The chain joins TRBV2 to TRBJ2-7, with 9 positions matching TRBD2. This CDR3 region has 15 residues. Germline V lookup: CDR1 SNHLY, CDR2 FYNNEI. The trim removed 6 bases at V and 6 bases at J, leaving 12 bases unmatched. Written as DNA, the CDR3 is TGTGCCAGCAGGCAAACCTGGACTAGCGATTCCGAGCAGTACTTC. It translates to CASRQTWTSDSEQYF.

This clonotype was observed a handful of times. The genes are TRBV2 and TRBJ1-5; maybe TRBD1 (5 bases). CDR1 SNHLY and CDR2 FYNNEI come from the germline V gene. The V and J ends lost 7 bases and 3 bases respectively, with 16 bases between them. CDR3 size: 15 residues. Written as DNA, the CDR3 is TGTGCCAGCACGGACGGGACGGGGTTCAATCAGCCCCAGCATTTT. This encodes CASTDGTGFNQPQHF.

The chain couples TRBV28 to TRBJ1-5; 8 bases are shared with TRBD1. Germline V gene data show CDR1 as MDHEN and CDR2 as SYDVKM. The CDR3 loop spans 14 amino acids. V lost 5 bases, J lost 6 bases, and 6 bases stayed unmatched. CDR3 sequence: CASSPQGATQPQHF. The CDR3 bases are TGTGCCAGCAGTCCTCAGGGGGCTACTCAGCCCCAGCATTTT. Full variable domain (rest looked up from reference TRBV28 and TRBJ1-5): DVKVTQSSRYLVKRTGEKVFLECVQDMDHENMFWYRQDPGLGLRLIYFSYDVKMKEKGDIPEGYSVSREKKERFSLILESASTNQTSMYLCASSPQGATQPQHFGDGTRLSIL.

This clonotype was seen a few times. The CDR3 region has the DNA TGTGCCAGCAGCACTAGCGGGAGGTCGGAGCAGTACTTC. Translation: CASSTSGRSEQYF. The gene calls are TRBV28 and TRBJ2-7; 12 bases map to TRBD2. Germline V CDR1 and CDR2: MDHEN, SYDVKM. With V trimmed by 6 bases and J by 7 bases, 4 bases remained unmatched. The CDR3 is 13 residues long.